This entry lists 27 T cell receptor beta chains sequenced from one sample in a study of follicular helper T cells after annual influenza vaccination. The assay was immunoSEQ multiplex PCR, and TCRdb's table has in-frame clones only and misses some. The sample includes roughly 9,300 clones, 80% to 90% of them seen just once. As to time point: 2015-2016 season, 7 days after influenza vaccination. Sample: CXCR5+ CD38- circulating T follicular helper cells from blood, taken 7 days after influenza vaccination. Subset reported: circulating Tfh, non-naive CD4+CXCR5+PD-1+ (ICOS+CD38+ or ICOS-CD38-). These receptors all stem from an adult who received the influenza vaccine.

This clone appeared a single time. CDR3 amino acids: CASSLGLFGQGYLEQFF. DNA for the CDR3: TGCGCCAGCAGCTTGGGTTTGTTCGGACAGGGGTATCTTGAGCAGTTCTTC. This rearrangement joins TRBV5-1 to TRBJ2-1, with TRBD1 matching over 9 bases. Germline values: CDR1 SGHRS, CDR2 YFSETQ. The CDR3 length is 17 residues. With V trimmed by 0 bases and J by 9 bases, 13 bases remained unmatched.

This sequence joins TRBV7-2 and TRBJ2-7, with 7 positions matching TRBD1. CDR3 size: 14 residues. Germline CDR1 and CDR2: SGHTA and FQGNSA. V dropped 6 bases and J dropped 3; count of bases not matched to a gene: 8. CDR3 nucleotide sequence: TGTGCCAGCAGTCAAATCCGGGACAGCTACGAGCAGTACTTC. Its protein is CASSQIRDSYEQYF.

CDR3 loop: CASSDPSRGGVNEQFF. The CDR3 region has the DNA TGCGCCAGCAGTGATCCCTCTCGCGGGGGGGTGAATGAGCAGTTCTTC. V usage is TRBV10-1 and J usage is TRBJ2-1, with 9 bases that match TRBD2. CDR3 length: 16 residues. J was trimmed by 7 bases and V by 3 bases; bases with no gene match: 10. The germline CDR1 and CDR2 sequences are WNHNN and SYGVQD (reference sequence).

This clone was detected a few times. The chain links TRBV2 to TRBJ1-1, with D perhaps matching TRBD1 (6 bases). V was cut by 6 bases and J by 8 bases, with 10 bases left in between. Germline values: CDR1 SNHLY, CDR2 FYNNEI. The CDR3 has 11 amino acids. CDR3 DNA: TGTGCCAGCAGGGTAACAGGGGAAGCTTTCTTT. It encodes CASRVTGEAFF.

This chain connects TRBV2 to TRBJ1-6, with D unclear. Germline V CDR1 and CDR2: SNHLY, FYNNEI. The germline V and J ends were trimmed by 3 bases and 7 bases, with 13 bases remaining between them. The CDR3 loop spans 15 amino acids. CDR3 sequence (DNA): TGTGCCAGCAGTGAGTGGGAGTTGGGGAATTCACCCCTCCACTTT. This sequence encodes CASSEWELGNSPLHF.

This chain uses TRBV30 with TRBJ1-1, with D uncertain. Germline V gene sequence: CDR1 GTSNPN, CDR2 SVGIG (reference sequence). This CDR3 is 14 amino acids long. V was shortened by 2 bases and J by 4 bases, with 14 bases between the two germline ends. The CDR3 DNA reads TGTGCCTGGAGTCCAGGAGGGTTTGCCACTGAAGCTTTCTTT. Amino acids: CAWSPGGFATEAFF.

The V gene is TRBV18, the J gene TRBJ1-1, with D possibly being TRBD1 (5 bases). This CDR3 contains 14 residues. The V end was cut by 7 bases, the J end by 3 bases, with 15 bases between. Looked up from germline, CDR1 is KGHSH and CDR2 is LQKENI. The CDR3 DNA follows: TGTGCCAGCTTGTTTCGCAGGGATGACACTGAAGCTTTCTTT. Its translation: CASLFRRDDTEAFF.

The genes are TRBV5-8 and TRBJ1-2; D is undetermined. Trimming took off 2 bases at V and 4 bases at J, with 9 bases between the two ends. Per the germline V gene, CDR1 is SGHTS and CDR2 is YDEGEE. CDR3 length equals 13 residues. The CDR3 sequence is CASSLPGRYGYTF. The CDR3 DNA follows: TGTGCCAGCAGCTTACCAGGCCGCTATGGCTACACCTTC.

The V gene is TRBV7-9, the J gene TRBJ1-3; TRBD1 is a possible D gene (5 bases). Germline-derived CDR1 and CDR2 are SEHNR and FQNEAQ (reference sequence). Trimming took off 6 bases at V and 0 bases at J, with 12 bases between the two ends. This CDR3 contains 15 residues. The CDR3 nucleotides read TGTGCCAGCAGGGGTGACAGCGGCTCTGGAAACACCATATATTTT. Its protein product is CASRGDSGSGNTIYF.

The chain carries TRBV5-1 and TRBJ2-2; the match to TRBD1 covers 7 bases. The CDR3 runs 15 residues. Unmatched junction bases numbered 12, after V lost 8 bases and J lost 5 bases. Germline V lookup: CDR1 SGHRS, CDR2 YFSETQ. The CDR3 region has the DNA TGCGCCAGTTTCACAGGGGCCCCAAGGACCGGGGAGCTGTTTTTT. Protein: CASFTGAPRTGELFF.

The chain recombines TRBV15 with TRBJ1-2; 8 bases fit TRBD1. This CDR3 has 18 residues. After removal of 0 bases from V and 0 bases from J, the junction contained 9 bases not matched to a gene. Germline V gene data show CDR1 as LNHNV and CDR2 as YYDKDF (reference sequence). Here the CDR3 reads CATSRDPPGGRTNYGYTF. The CDR3 nucleotides are TGTGCCACCAGCAGAGATCCCCCAGGGGGCCGAACTAACTATGGCTACACCTTC.

This clone was seen a few times. This rearrangement joins TRBV7-9 to TRBJ2-6; D uncertain. This CDR3 spans 13 amino acids. In germline, CDR1 is SEHNR, CDR2 FQNEAQ (reference sequence). V lost 11 bases and J 0 bases, leaving 8 bases between the germline ends. This CDR3 is CAGNPSGANVLTF. The CDR3 bases are TGTGCCGGAAACCCCTCTGGGGCCAACGTCCTGACTTTC.

For this clone: An end of the junction does not agree with germline; a read error may underlie this. The V gene is TRBV6-1, the J gene TRBJ1-3; 7 positions agree with TRBD1. The length of the CDR3 is 17 residues. Germline CDR1 is MNHNS and CDR2 is SASEGT. The CDR3 is CASGDGTVDSAGNTIYF. As DNA, the CDR3 is TGTGCCAGCGGTGACGGGACAGTGGATAGTGCTGGAAACACCATATATTTT.

This clone was observed a few times. V gene TRBV9 combines with J gene TRBJ1-1; TRBD1 matches 8 bases. This CDR3 has 15 residues. The V gene's germline CDR1 is SGDLS and CDR2 YYNGEE. V dropped 4 bases and J dropped 6; count of bases not matched to a gene: 11. CDR3 in amino acids: CASSPRQGYSSEAFF. DNA for the CDR3: TGTGCCAGCAGCCCCAGACAGGGGTATAGTTCTGAAGCTTTCTTT.

V and J are TRBV11-2 and TRBJ1-1; no definite D call. Germline CDR1 is SGHAT and CDR2 is FQNNGV. The length of the CDR3 is 14 residues. The V gene lost 5 bases and the J gene lost 3 bases, with 13 bases spanning the gap. CDR3 coding DNA: TGTGCCAGCAGCAGAGAGGCCGGTGACACTGAAGCTTTCTTT. Translation gives CASSREAGDTEAFF.

The chain is built from TRBV10-3 and TRBJ1-2; the D is unclear. The CDR3 sequence is 13 residues long. CDR1 ENHRY and CDR2 SYGVKD come from the germline V gene. V lost 6 bases and J lost 4, with 12 bases in between. The chain's CDR3 is CAISEAGIYGYTF. The CDR3 DNA is TGTGCCATCAGCGAGGCGGGGATCTATGGCTACACCTTC.

The V and J genes are TRBV6-1 and TRBJ2-7; no firm D call. Trimming pared 2 bases from V and 5 bases from J, leaving 10 bases between. Per germline, CDR1 MNHNS and CDR2 SASEGT. The CDR3 is 13 residues long. CDR3 loop: CASSETVQDEQYF. CDR3 coding DNA: TGTGCCAGCAGTGAAACAGTCCAGGACGAGCAGTACTTC.

This chain uses TRBV7-2 with TRBJ2-1; D uncertain. Germline loops: CDR1 SGHTA, CDR2 FQGNSA. Trimming removed 1 base from V and 7 bases from J, with 11 bases in between. CDR3 length equals 14 residues. The DNA for the CDR3 is TGTGCCAGCAGCTTAGATAGTACTCGAAATGAGCAGTTCTTC. This codes for CASSLDSTRNEQFF.

The chain carries TRBV4-3 and TRBJ1-1; no clear D gene. Germline V gene lookup returns CDR1 LGHNA and CDR2 YSLEER. V shed 1 base and J shed 0 bases, with 15 bases lying between them. The CDR3 covers 17 residues. CDR3 sequence (DNA): TGCGCCAGCAGCCAAGCCGCTACAGCCGGAATGAACACTGAAGCTTTCTTT. Translated: CASSQAATAGMNTEAFF.

CDR3 coding DNA: TGTGCCTGGTCCCAACAGGGAGAGAACACTGAAGCTTTCTTT. This gives the protein CAWSQQGENTEAFF. The rearrangement joins TRBV30 to TRBJ1-1, with a weak D call TRBD1 (6 bases). This CDR3 region has 14 residues. CDR1 is GTSNPN, CDR2 SVGIG, per germline (reference sequence). Trimming took off 5 bases at V and 1 base at J, with 14 bases between the two ends.

This clone was detected once. This chain joins TRBV7-3 and TRBJ2-1; a weak D match, TRBD1 (6 bases). Germline V CDR1 and CDR2: SGHTA, FQGTGA. V was clipped by 8 bases and J by 7 bases, with 15 bases between them. This CDR3 has 13 amino acids. The CDR3 region has the DNA TGTGCCAGCTCAGGACAGCCTAGGAATGAGCAGTTCTTC. This encodes CASSGQPRNEQFF.

The chain recombines TRBV6-6 with TRBJ1-3; the match to TRBD1 covers 7 bases. The CDR3 consists of 15 residues. With 5 bases clipped from V and 0 bases from J, the junction kept 4 bases outside the gene matches. Germline CDR1 MNHNY, CDR2 SVGAGI (reference sequence). CDR3: CASSRQGSSGNTIYF. The CDR3 nucleotides are TGTGCCAGCAGTCGACAGGGAAGCTCTGGAAACACCATATATTTT.

The chain carries TRBV6-1 and TRBJ2-3; 8 bases are a match to TRBD2. Unmatched junction bases numbered 7, after V lost 0 bases and J lost 5 bases. CDR1 is MNHNS and CDR2 is SASEGT in the germline V gene. The CDR3 totals 16 residues. The CDR3 protein is CASSEARGVTVDTQYF. The CDR3 region has the DNA TGTGCCAGCAGTGAAGCGCGGGGGGTGACGGTAGATACGCAGTATTTT.

V is TRBV4-2 and J is TRBJ2-5; D gene ambiguous. The CDR3 has 14 residues. Looked up from germline, CDR1 is LGHNA and CDR2 is YNFKEQ. V lost 0 bases, J lost 0 bases, and 5 bases lay in between. CDR3 in amino acids: CASSQDTNQETQYF. The CDR3 coding sequence is TGTGCCAGCAGCCAAGATACTAACCAAGAGACCCAGTACTTC.

This chain connects TRBV5-8 to TRBJ2-7; weak D call: TRBD2 (5 bases). The CDR3 is 12 residues long. Germline CDR1 SGHTS, CDR2 YDEGEE. Trimming took off 5 bases at V and 6 bases at J, with 12 bases between the two ends. The CDR3 here is CASRTRRGEQYF. For the CDR3, the DNA is TGTGCCAGCAGAACGCGTCGGGGCGAGCAGTACTTC.

This chain links TRBV9 with TRBJ1-4, with D hard to call. CDR3 length: 17 residues. Per the germline V gene, CDR1 is SGDLS and CDR2 is YYNGEE. Between the trimmed V and J ends, which lost 0 bases and 0 bases, there was a span of 12 bases. CDR3 sequence reads: CASSVGRGFATNEKLFF. The CDR3 DNA reads TGTGCCAGCAGCGTAGGGCGTGGATTTGCAACTAATGAAAAACTGTTTTTT.

This rearrangement joins TRBV11-1 to TRBJ1-2; 8 bases agree with TRBD1. V lost 1 base, J lost 4 bases, and 5 bases stayed unmatched. Germline assignment: CDR1 SGHAT and CDR2 FQDESV (reference sequence). The CDR3 loop spans 15 amino acids. The CDR3 DNA sequence: TGTGCCAGCAGCTTAGGGCACGACAGGGGCTATGGCTACACCTTC. Its protein product is CASSLGHDRGYGYTF.